A selection of T cell receptor beta chains follows, all from one sample in a study of T-cell reconstitution after alpha-beta-depleted transplantation in children. MiXCR was run by TCRdb on the PCR reads, yielding one entry per CDR3 protein. Among more than 90,000 distinct CDR3 sequences listed, around 10% were seen once. Sequenced here: PBMCs, sampled before TCRalphabeta/CD19-depleted stem cell transplant. The receptors derive from a boy aged 2 to 9 with acute lymphoblastic leukemia, due to receive a stem cell transplant. CDR3s include the opening cysteine and the closing phenylalanine or tryptophan. D genes are given only for firm matches. The size of a clone is reported for some rows only, either as once, few or many, or as a class for expanded clones.

v_gene	d_gene	abundance	j_gene	CDR3aa	CDR3nt
TRBV30	.	few	TRBJ2-2	CAWSYTGELFF	TGTGCCTGGTCGTACACCGGGGAGCTGTTTTTT
TRBV29-1	.	few	TRBJ2-7	CSVGRQVGYEQYF	TGCAGCGTTGGTCGCCAGGTGGGGTACGAGCAGTACTTC
TRBV20-1	TRBD2	few	TRBJ2-3	CSARITTSAITDTHYF	TGCAGTGCTAGAATAACGACTAGCGCGATCACAGATACGCACTATTTT
TRBV14	.	.	TRBJ1-6	CASSLWLSPLHF	TGTGCCAGCAGCCTGTGGCTCTCACCCCTCCACTTT
TRBV5-1	.	few	TRBJ2-3	CASSLGQTSTDTQYF	TGCGCCAGCAGCTTGGGACAGACTAGCACAGATACGCAGTATTTT
TRBV5-8	.	.	TRBJ1-1	CASRPARGDTESFF	TGTGCCAGCAGACCCGCCCGCGGGGACACTGAATCTTTCTTT
TRBV6-1	.	.	TRBJ1-3	CASRDQGPSGNTIYF	TGTGCCAGCAGGGATCAGGGCCCCTCTGGAAACACCATATATTTT
TRBV20-1	.	few	TRBJ1-4	CSARERDEKLFF	TGCAGTGCTAGGGAACGTGATGAAAAACTGTTTTTT
TRBV7-8	.	many	TRBJ1-4	CASSARRASNEKLFF	TGTGCCAGCAGCGCGCGGAGAGCATCTAATGAAAAACTGTTTTTT
TRBV10-3	TRBD2	.	TRBJ2-7	CAISATSGRSDEQYF	TGTGCCATCAGTGCGACTAGCGGGAGATCGGACGAGCAGTACTTC
TRBV12-3/TRBV12-4	.	many	TRBJ2-6	CASSPRESGANVLTF	TGTGCCAGCAGTCCCAGGGAGTCTGGGGCCAACGTCCTGACTTTC